This T cell receptor (beta chain) was captured by sequencing in a study of T cells in Graves' hyperthyroidism and ophthalmopathy. Regarding the study as a whole: A model using 13 V-J features told ophthalmopathy apart from stable hyperthyroidism. The majority of expanded thyroid clonotypes above 0.001 also appeared in blood.

A few counts support this clonotype. Its antigen is unidentified. V lost 5 bases and J lost 13, with 23 bases in between. CDR1 and CDR2 from the germline V gene are MDHEN and SYDVKM. The CDR3 is 15 amino acids. From RNA transcripts, TCR beta CDR3 regions were amplified. The HTBI primer set drove a first-round RT-PCR of the TCR CDR3. TCRdb redid the calling of the multiplex PCR reads with MiXCR, one entry per CDR3 protein. The data show around 700,000 distinct CDR3 sequences, 30% to 40% seen once. Each 10 ml fresh peripheral blood draw supplied the PBMCs. Source material: blood. The sequence was collected from a woman between 40 and 55 years old with Graves' hyperthyroidism. The V and J genes are TRBV28 and TRBJ1-4, with a tentative D call TRBD1 (5 bases). The CDR3: CASSVEPGRSSGLFF. CDR3 bases: TGTGCCAGCAGTGTTGAACCGGGACGCTCCTCCGGACTGTTTTTT.